A single sample gave rise to the 19 T cell receptor beta chains below, sequenced in a study of T cells in Graves' hyperthyroidism and ophthalmopathy. Researchers took RNA transcripts and amplified the TCR beta CDR3 regions from them. HTBI primers were employed in a first-round RT-PCR of the TCR CDR3. TCRdb fed the multiplex PCR reads into MiXCR, producing one record per CDR3 protein. The repertoire holds hundreds of thousands of distinct CDR3 sequences, about 18% seen once, with 55% to 60% in the top ten. Specimen: blood. The receptor source for this set is a woman aged 55-69 years with Graves' ophthalmopathy.

This clonotype was seen ten or more times. The chain is built from TRBV7-2 and TRBJ2-7; 7 bases line up with TRBD1. J lost 1 base, V lost 4 bases, and 13 bases had no gene match. The CDR3 runs to 17 residues. Germline V lookup: CDR1 SGHTA, CDR2 FQGNSA. Written as DNA, the CDR3 is TGTGCCAGCAGCTCTCGGACAGGAGCTTCTCCTTCCTACGAGCAGTACTTC. The encoded protein is CASSSRTGASPSYEQYF. Full variable domain (remainder filled in from reference TRBV7-2 and TRBJ2-7): GAGVSQSPSNKVTEKGKDVELRCDPISGHTALYWYRQSLGQGLEFLIYFQGNSAPDKSGLPSDRFSAERTGGSVSTLTIQRTQQEDSAVYLCASSSRTGASPSYEQYFGPGTRLTVT.

This clonotype was seen a handful of times. Sequence at one end of the junction differs from germline and may be a read error. The chain joins TRBV2 to TRBJ2-7; maybe TRBD1 (7 bases). CDR1 and CDR2 from the germline V gene are SNHLY and FYNNEI. The CDR3 has 12 residues. CDR3 sequence: CAGRGVSYEQYF. As DNA, the CDR3 is TGTGCCGGCAGGGGGGTGTCATACGAGCAGTACTTC.

V usage is TRBV7-9 and J usage is TRBJ1-2, with a possible D match to TRBD1 (6 bases). V lost 1 base, J lost 7 bases, and 19 bases lay in between. The CDR3 is made up of 16 amino acids. Germline CDR1 and CDR2: SEHNR and FQNEAQ (reference sequence). CDR3 sequence: CASSLVPGAQVPGYTF. Here the CDR3 DNA reads TGTGCCAGCAGCTTAGTTCCGGGGGCGCAGGTTCCTGGCTACACCTTC.

The table lists this clonotype with a few counts. The chain carries TRBV7-9 and TRBJ1-5, with TRBD1 identical over 7 bases. This CDR3 region has 15 residues. After removal of 5 bases from V and 3 bases from J, the junction contained 7 bases not matched to a gene. Germline CDR1 and CDR2: SEHNR and FQNEAQ (reference sequence). This CDR3 reads CASSVGQADNQPQHF. The CDR3 DNA is TGTGCCAGCAGCGTCGGACAGGCCGACAATCAGCCCCAGCATTTT.

This sequence joins TRBV9 and TRBJ1-6; 9 bases map to TRBD1. Germline V lookup: CDR1 SGDLS, CDR2 YYNGEE. The CDR3 spans 14 residues. V dropped 4 bases and J dropped 11; count of bases not matched to a gene: 7. CDR3 nucleotides: TGTGCCAGCAGCCTAGGGACAGGGAGTCCACCCCTCCACTTT. This gives the protein CASSLGTGSPPLHF.

This clonotype was observed at least ten times. J is TRBJ2-1 and V is TRBV5-1; no reliable D call. There are 15 residues in the CDR3. V was clipped by 0 bases and J by 4 bases, with 11 bases between them. In germline, CDR1 is SGHRS, CDR2 YFSETQ. The CDR3 bases are TGCGCCAGCAGCTTGGTTTTTGGGTTTTACAATGAGCAGTTCTTC. Translated, it gives CASSLVFGFYNEQFF.

Ten or more counts support this clonotype. The chain is built from TRBV6-2 or TRBV6-3 and TRBJ2-2; D might be TRBD2 (6 bases). Germline V lookup: CDR1 MNHEY, CDR2 SVGEGT. Trimming removed 6 bases at V and 0 bases at J, with 11 bases between. The CDR3 runs 15 residues. The CDR3 region is CASSRDLTNTGELFF. Here the CDR3 DNA reads TGTGCCAGCAGCCGGGACTTAACGAACACCGGGGAGCTGTTTTTT.

This clonotype was picked up a small number of times. V usage is TRBV7-9 and J usage is TRBJ2-3; 9 bases are a match to TRBD1. The length of the CDR3 is 15 residues. The ends lost 4 bases at V and 2 bases at J; junction bases unmatched: 4. The germline gives CDR1 SEHNR, CDR2 FQNEAQ (reference sequence). CDR3 protein: CASSSRDRVTDTQYF. The DNA of the CDR3 is TGTGCCAGCAGCTCCCGGGACAGGGTCACAGATACGCAGTATTTT.

This clonotype was seen a handful of times. This chain uses TRBV4-2 with TRBJ1-2; tentative D call: TRBD1 (6 bases). CDR1 and CDR2 from the germline V gene are LGHNA and YNFKEQ. The CDR3 has 14 amino acids. Trimming removed 3 bases at V and 2 bases at J, with 10 bases between. Written as DNA, the CDR3 is TGTGCCAGCAGCCATCGGACAGCCAACTATGGCTACACCTTC. Translating it yields CASSHRTANYGYTF.

As concerns this clonotype: A read error may be the cause here, since a much bigger clone is one base away. V and J are TRBV2 and TRBJ2-3; 9 positions agree with TRBD2. Trimming at V came to 10 bases and at J to 6 bases, leaving 17 bases not matched to a gene. The CDR3 consists of 16 residues. In germline, CDR1 is SNHLY, CDR2 FYNNEI. DNA for the CDR3: TGTGCCATCTCACCGTCTAGCGGGATATCCGCCGATACGCAGTATTTT. Amino acid sequence: CAISPSSGISADTQYF.

The chain employs TRBV6-2 or TRBV6-3 and TRBJ2-2; D gene unclear. V dropped 4 bases and J dropped 2 bases, with 8 bases sitting between them. The germline V gene has CDR1 MNHEY and CDR2 SVGEGT. The CDR3 sequence is 14 residues long. The CDR3 DNA reads TGTGCCAGCAGTTTCTACAGCAACACCGGGGAGCTGTTTTTT. It codes for CASSFYSNTGELFF.

As for this clonotype: This may stem from a read error, because a much larger clone lies one nucleotide away. The V and J genes are TRBV27 and TRBJ2-5; TRBD2 agrees at 13 bases. The CDR3 runs to 16 residues. The V gene end was trimmed by 5 bases and the J gene end by 8 bases; junction bases not matched to a gene: 11. Per germline, CDR1 MNHEY and CDR2 SMNVEV (reference sequence). The CDR3 DNA is TGTGCCAGCAGTGCCTGGACTAGCGGGAGACGGAATACCCAGTACTTC. Amino acid sequence: CASSAWTSGRRNTQYF.

This clonotype appeared once. A much larger clone lies a single base off, so this may be a read error. J is TRBJ2-3 and V is TRBV6-2 or TRBV6-3; D is undetermined. The CDR3 consists of 11 residues. The germline V gene encodes CDR1 MNHEY and CDR2 SVGEGT. V lost 10 bases and J lost 5, with 10 bases in between. In nucleotides, the CDR3 is TGTGCCAACAGAATCGGAGATACGCAGTATTTT. It yields the protein CANRIGDTQYF.

This clonotype was observed many times. This chain uses TRBV20-1 with TRBJ1-1; TRBD1 matches at 7 bases. The CDR3 is 14 amino acids. V gave up 0 bases and J gave up 1 base; unmatched junction bases: 2. CDR1 and CDR2 from the germline V gene are DFQATT and SNEGSKA (reference sequence). CDR3 DNA sequence: TGCAGTGCTAGAGAAGGGGGCGCGAACACTGAAGCTTTCTTT. It yields the protein CSAREGGANTEAFF.

The rearrangement joins TRBV7-2 to TRBJ2-3; TRBD1 or TRBD2 may be the D gene (6 bases each). In germline, CDR1 is SGHTA, CDR2 FQGNSA. V lost 3 bases and J lost 3, with 10 bases in between. The CDR3 is 14 amino acids. This chain's CDR3 is CASSFKGGTDTQYF. DNA of the CDR3: TGTGCCAGCAGCTTTAAAGGGGGGACAGATACGCAGTATTTT.

This clonotype was found many times. Mismatch with germline at one junction end may stem from a read error. V gene TRBV2 combines with J gene TRBJ2-5; weak D call: TRBD2 (7 bases). Germline loops: CDR1 SNHLY, CDR2 FYNNEI. The CDR3 is made up of 13 amino acids. Written as DNA, the CDR3 is TGTGCCAGCAGTGAAGCAACCCGGGGGGCCCTCCACTTC. Its translation: CASSEATRGALHF.

The sample holds a few counts of this clonotype. The chain couples TRBV20-1 to TRBJ2-7; D possibly corresponds to TRBD1 (5 bases). Trimming cost V 0 bases and J 5 bases, with 11 bases left between them. Germline CDR1 reads DFQATT; CDR2 reads SNEGSKA (reference sequence). The CDR3 is 13 residues long. The CDR3 loop is CSAREPGINEQYF. The DNA for the CDR3 is TGCAGTGCTAGAGAGCCAGGGATCAACGAGCAGTACTTC.

In its sample, this clonotype was seen a few times. This chain uses TRBV5-1 with TRBJ2-2; D not resolved. The CDR3 is made up of 16 amino acids. In germline, CDR1 is SGHRS, CDR2 YFSETQ. V shed 4 bases and J shed 1 base, with 14 bases lying between them. For the CDR3, the DNA is TGCGCCAGCAGCACGGATGGACGCTTGAACACCGGGGAGCTGTTTTTT. It yields the protein CASSTDGRLNTGELFF.

This clonotype was recorded a few times. V is TRBV28 and J is TRBJ2-3, with TRBD2 as a possible D gene (5 bases). The CDR3 has 14 residues. Germline V CDR1 and CDR2: MDHEN, SYDVKM. Trimming took 5 bases from V and 1 from J, leaving 10 bases between them. CDR3 in amino acids: CASSLSAGTDTQYF. DNA of the CDR3: TGTGCCAGCAGTCTTAGCGCTGGCACAGATACGCAGTATTTT. Complete variable domain (other parts from reference TRBV28 and TRBJ2-3): DVKVTQSSRYLVKRTGEKVFLECVQDMDHENMFWYRQDPGLGLRLIYFSYDVKMKEKGDIPEGYSVSREKKERFSLILESASTNQTSMYLCASSLSAGTDTQYFGPGTRLTVL.